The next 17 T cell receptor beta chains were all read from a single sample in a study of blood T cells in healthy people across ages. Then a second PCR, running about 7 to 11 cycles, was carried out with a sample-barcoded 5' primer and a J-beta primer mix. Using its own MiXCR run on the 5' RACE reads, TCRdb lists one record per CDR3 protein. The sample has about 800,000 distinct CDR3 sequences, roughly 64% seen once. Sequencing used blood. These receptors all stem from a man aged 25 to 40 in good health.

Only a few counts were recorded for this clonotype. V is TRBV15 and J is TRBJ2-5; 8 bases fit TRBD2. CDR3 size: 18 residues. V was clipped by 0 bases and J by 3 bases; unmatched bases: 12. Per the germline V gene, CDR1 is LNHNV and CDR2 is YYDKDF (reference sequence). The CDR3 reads CATSRDIGVSGMEETQYF. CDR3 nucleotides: TGTGCCACCAGCAGAGATATAGGCGTTAGCGGGATGGAAGAGACCCAGTACTTC.

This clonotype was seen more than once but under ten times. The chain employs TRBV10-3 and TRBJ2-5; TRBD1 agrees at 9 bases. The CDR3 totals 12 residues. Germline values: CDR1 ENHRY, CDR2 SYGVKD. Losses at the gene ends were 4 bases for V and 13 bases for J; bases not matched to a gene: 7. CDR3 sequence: CAISGGQGRLYF. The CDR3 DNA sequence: TGTGCCATCAGTGGGGGACAGGGAAGACTGTACTTC.

The CDR3 loop reads CASYSGGASYNEQFF. The CDR3 DNA reads as TGCGCCAGCTATAGCGGGGGGGCATCCTACAATGAGCAGTTCTTC. The V call is TRBV5-1, the J call TRBJ2-1, with 11 nucleotides matching TRBD2. Germline loops: CDR1 SGHRS, CDR2 YFSETQ. This CDR3 has 15 residues. V was clipped by 7 bases and J by 1 base; unmatched bases: 4. Full variable domain (remainder filled in from reference TRBV5-1 and TRBJ2-1): KAGVTQTPRYLIKTRGQQVTLSCSPISGHRSVSWYQQTPGQGLQFLFEYFSETQRNKGNFPGRFSGRQFSNSRSEMNVSTLELGDSALYLCASYSGGASYNEQFFGPGTRLTVL.

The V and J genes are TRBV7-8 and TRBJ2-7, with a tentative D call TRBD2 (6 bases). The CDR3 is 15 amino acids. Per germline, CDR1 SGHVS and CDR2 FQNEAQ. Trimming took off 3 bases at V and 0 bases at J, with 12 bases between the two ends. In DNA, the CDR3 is TGTGCCAGCAGCTTGGAGGGACGGACCTCCTACGAGCAGTACTTC. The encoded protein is CASSLEGRTSYEQYF.

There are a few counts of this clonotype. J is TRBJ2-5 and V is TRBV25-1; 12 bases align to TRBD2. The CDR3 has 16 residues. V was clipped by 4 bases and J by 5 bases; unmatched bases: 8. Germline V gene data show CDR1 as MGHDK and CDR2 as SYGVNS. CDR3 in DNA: TGTGCCAGCAGTGGCTCACTAGCGGGAGGAGGTGAGACCCAGTACTTC. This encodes CASSGSLAGGGETQYF.

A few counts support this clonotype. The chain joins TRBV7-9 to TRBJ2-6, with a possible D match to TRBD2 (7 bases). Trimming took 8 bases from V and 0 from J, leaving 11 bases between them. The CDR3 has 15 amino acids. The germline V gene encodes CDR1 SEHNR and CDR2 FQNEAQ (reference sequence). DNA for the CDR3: TGTGCCAGCTGGGAGGGGGACTCTGGGGCCAACGTCCTGACTTTC. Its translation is CASWEGDSGANVLTF.

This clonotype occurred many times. This chain's CDR3 is CSADGGGSYEQYF. CDR3 nucleotides: TGCAGTGCCGACGGGGGGGGGTCTTACGAGCAGTACTTC. This chain uses TRBV20-1 with TRBJ2-7; 8 bases map to TRBD2. Trimming took 6 bases from V and 4 from J; bases not matched to a gene: 8. Per the germline V gene, CDR1 is DFQATT and CDR2 is SNEGSKA (reference sequence). The CDR3 contains 13 residues.

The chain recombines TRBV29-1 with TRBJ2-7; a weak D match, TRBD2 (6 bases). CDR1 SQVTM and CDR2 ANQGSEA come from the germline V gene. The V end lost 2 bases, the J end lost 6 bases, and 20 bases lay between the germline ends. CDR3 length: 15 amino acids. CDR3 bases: TGCAGCGTTGAACCCGTCTCCGGGGGTAGAGGCGAGCAGTACTTC. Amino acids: CSVEPVSGGRGEQYF.

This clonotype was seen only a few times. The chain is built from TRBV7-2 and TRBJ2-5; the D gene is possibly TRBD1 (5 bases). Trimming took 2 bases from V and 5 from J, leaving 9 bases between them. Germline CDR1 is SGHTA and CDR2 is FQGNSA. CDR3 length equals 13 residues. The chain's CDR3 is CASSLKAGETQYF. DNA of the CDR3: TGTGCCAGCAGCTTAAAAGCAGGGGAGACCCAGTACTTC.

The DNA of the CDR3 is TGTGCCAGCAGTGATACGGGGGGTACCTACGAGCAGTACTTC. It encodes CASSDTGGTYEQYF. The chain combines TRBV6-1 with TRBJ2-7; TRBD2 matches at 7 bases. CDR3 length: 14 amino acids. Germline V gives CDR1 MNHNS, CDR2 SASEGT. V gave up 3 bases and J gave up 2 bases; unmatched junction bases: 4.

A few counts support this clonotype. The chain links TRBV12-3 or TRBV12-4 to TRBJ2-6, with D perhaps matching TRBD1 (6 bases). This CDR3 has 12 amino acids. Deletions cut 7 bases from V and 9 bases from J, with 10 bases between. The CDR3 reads CASTGQINVLTF. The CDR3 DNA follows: TGTGCCAGCACCGGACAGATCAACGTCCTGACTTTC.

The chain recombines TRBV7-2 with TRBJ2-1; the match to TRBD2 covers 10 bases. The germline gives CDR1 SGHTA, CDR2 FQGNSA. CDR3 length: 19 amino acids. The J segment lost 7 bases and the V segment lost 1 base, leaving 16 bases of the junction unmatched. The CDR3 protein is CASSLVRAGGLIGRNEQFF. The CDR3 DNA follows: TGTGCCAGCAGCTTAGTTCGAGCGGGAGGGCTCATAGGGCGGAATGAGCAGTTCTTC.

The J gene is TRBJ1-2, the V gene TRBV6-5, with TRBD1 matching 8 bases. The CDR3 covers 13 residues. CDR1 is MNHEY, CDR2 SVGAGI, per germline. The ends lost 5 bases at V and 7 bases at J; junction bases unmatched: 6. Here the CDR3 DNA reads TGTGCCAGCAGTCGCCCGGGGACAGGTGGCTACACCTTC. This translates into CASSRPGTGGYTF.

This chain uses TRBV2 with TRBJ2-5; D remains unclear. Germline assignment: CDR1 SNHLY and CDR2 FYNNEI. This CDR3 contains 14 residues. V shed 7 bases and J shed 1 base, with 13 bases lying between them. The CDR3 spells CASTGPLTQETQYF. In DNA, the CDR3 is TGTGCCAGCACCGGACCGTTAACCCAAGAGACCCAGTACTTC.

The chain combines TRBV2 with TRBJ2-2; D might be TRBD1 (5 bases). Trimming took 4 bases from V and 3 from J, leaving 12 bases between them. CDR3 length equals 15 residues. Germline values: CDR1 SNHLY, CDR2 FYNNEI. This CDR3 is CASSGQGSDTGELFF. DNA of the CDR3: TGTGCCAGCAGTGGGCAGGGAAGTGACACCGGGGAGCTGTTTTTT. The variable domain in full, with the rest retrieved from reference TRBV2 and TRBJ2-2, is EPEVTQTPSHQVTQMGQEVILRCVPISNHLYFYWYRQILGQKVEFLVSFYNNEISEKSEIFDDQFSVERPDGSNFTLKIRSTKLEDSAMYFCASSGQGSDTGELFFGEGSRLTVL.

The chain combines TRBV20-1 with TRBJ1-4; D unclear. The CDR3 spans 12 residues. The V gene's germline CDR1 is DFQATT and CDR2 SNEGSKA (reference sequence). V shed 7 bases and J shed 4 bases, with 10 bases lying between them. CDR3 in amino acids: CSGRAFNEKLFF. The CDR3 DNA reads TGCAGTGGCCGGGCCTTTAATGAAAAACTGTTTTTT.

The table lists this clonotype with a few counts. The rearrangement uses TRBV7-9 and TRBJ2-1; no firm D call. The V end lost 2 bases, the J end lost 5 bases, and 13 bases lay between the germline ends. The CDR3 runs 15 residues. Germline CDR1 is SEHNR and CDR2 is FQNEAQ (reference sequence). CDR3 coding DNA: TGTGCCAGCAGCTTACGGCTTTCTGGCGACAATGAGCAGTTCTTC. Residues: CASSLRLSGDNEQFF.